The rows below give T cell receptor beta chains drawn from one sample of a study of blood T cell repertoires in COVID-19. Produced via immunoSEQ multiplex PCR; TCRdb's table is partial and in-frame only. The profile shows under 130,000 clones, approximately 84% of them singletons. The sequenced material came from peripheral blood. These receptors all come from a human donor in a cohort sampled during active or convalescent COVID-19. The CDR3 runs from the conserved cysteine through the conserved F or W. Fields, in order: D gene, J gene, clone size, V gene, CDR3 protein, CDR3 DNA. The D gene is left open where the match is weak. Clone size, where shown, is once, few, many, or a class for clones that have expanded.

d_gene: TRBD2
j_gene: TRBJ2-5
abundance: .
v_gene: TRBV7-3
CDR3aa: CASSPSGLVEETQYF
CDR3nt: TGTGCCAGCAGCCCCTCTGGACTAGTTGAAGAGACCCAGTACTTC

d_gene: .
j_gene: TRBJ1-3
abundance: once
v_gene: TRBV19
CDR3aa: CASIGGITGNTIYF
CDR3nt: TGTGCCAGTATCGGGGGTATTACGGGAAACACCATATATTTT

d_gene: .
j_gene: TRBJ2-7
abundance: .
v_gene: TRBV6-2/TRBV6-3
CDR3aa: CASSYPVHEQYF
CDR3nt: TGTGCCAGCAGTTACCCAGTCCACGAGCAGTACTTC

d_gene: TRBD1
j_gene: TRBJ1-5
abundance: .
v_gene: TRBV7-2
CDR3aa: CASSSRGRQPQHF
CDR3nt: TGTGCCAGCAGCTCTAGGGGGCGTCAGCCCCAGCATTTT

d_gene: .
j_gene: TRBJ1-5
abundance: .
v_gene: TRBV19
CDR3aa: CASSIIWGLKPQHF
CDR3nt: TGTGCCAGTAGTATCATTTGGGGGCTAAAGCCCCAGCATTTT

d_gene: .
j_gene: TRBJ1-6
abundance: few
v_gene: TRBV19
CDR3aa: CASSIEGLSYNSPLHF
CDR3nt: TGTGCCAGTAGTATAGAGGGACTCTCCTATAATTCACCCCTCCACTTT

d_gene: TRBD1
j_gene: TRBJ1-3
abundance: .
v_gene: TRBV7-2
CDR3aa: CASSPTTGSSGNTIYF
CDR3nt: TGTGCCAGCAGCCCCACGACAGGGAGCTCTGGAAACACCATATATTTT

d_gene: .
j_gene: TRBJ2-1
abundance: .
v_gene: TRBV19
CDR3aa: CATTVAGAPNNEQFF
CDR3nt: TGTGCCACCACCGTGGCGGGGGCGCCTAACAATGAGCAGTTCTTC

d_gene: TRBD1
j_gene: TRBJ1-1
abundance: .
v_gene: TRBV12-3/TRBV12-4
CDR3aa: CASRDDRDTEAFF
CDR3nt: TGTGCCAGCAGAGATGACAGGGACACTGAAGCTTTCTTT

d_gene: TRBD1
j_gene: TRBJ1-2
abundance: .
v_gene: TRBV18
CDR3aa: CASSWTGEVGGYTF
CDR3nt: TGTGCCAGCTCATGGACAGGGGAGGTCGGTGGCTACACCTTC

d_gene: TRBD1
j_gene: TRBJ1-2
abundance: .
v_gene: TRBV9
CDR3aa: CASSEGGQEANYGYTF
CDR3nt: TGTGCCAGCAGCGAGGGAGGACAGGAAGCTAACTATGGCTACACCTTC

d_gene: TRBD2
j_gene: TRBJ2-3
abundance: .
v_gene: TRBV7-9
CDR3aa: CASSRGPGGGNTQYF
CDR3nt: TGTGCCAGCAGCAGAGGTCCGGGGGGAGGGAATACGCAGTATTTT

d_gene: .
j_gene: TRBJ1-5
abundance: .
v_gene: TRBV4-2
CDR3aa: CASSQDVGGFNQPQHF
CDR3nt: TGTGCCAGCAGCCAAGACGTCGGCGGGTTCAATCAGCCCCAGCATTTT

d_gene: .
j_gene: TRBJ2-1
abundance: .
v_gene: TRBV5-1
CDR3aa: CASSSQGLDEQFF
CDR3nt: TGCGCCAGCAGCTCCCAGGGGCTGGATGAGCAGTTCTTC

d_gene: .
j_gene: TRBJ2-7
abundance: .
v_gene: TRBV5-1
CDR3aa: CASSFQGNYEQYF
CDR3nt: TGCGCCAGCAGCTTTCAGGGAAACTACGAGCAGTACTTC

d_gene: .
j_gene: TRBJ1-2
abundance: .
v_gene: TRBV7-9
CDR3aa: CASSFDGAGYTF
CDR3nt: TGTGCCAGCAGCTTCGATGGGGCTGGCTACACCTTC

d_gene: .
j_gene: TRBJ2-7
abundance: .
v_gene: TRBV6-5
CDR3aa: CASTFVAGTYEQYF
CDR3nt: TGTGCCAGCACTTTCGTGGCAGGGACCTACGAGCAGTACTTC

d_gene: .
j_gene: TRBJ2-2
abundance: once
v_gene: TRBV11-2
CDR3aa: CASSLSERTNTGELFF
CDR3nt: TGTGCCAGCAGCTTATCGGAGCGGACGAACACCGGGGAGCTGTTTTTT

d_gene: TRBD1
j_gene: TRBJ1-5
abundance: .
v_gene: TRBV5-1
CDR3aa: CASSLTGDQPQHF
CDR3nt: TGCGCCAGCAGCTTGACAGGGGACCAGCCCCAGCATTTT

d_gene: .
j_gene: TRBJ2-7
abundance: once
v_gene: TRBV6-6
CDR3aa: CASTQRRGQSSYEQYF
CDR3nt: TGTGCCAGCACCCAAAGGAGAGGGCAGAGCTCCTACGAGCAGTACTTC

d_gene: .
j_gene: TRBJ1-4
abundance: .
v_gene: TRBV15
CDR3aa: CATRRGINEKLFF
CDR3nt: TGTGCCACCAGAAGGGGTATTAATGAAAAACTGTTTTTT

d_gene: TRBD2
j_gene: TRBJ2-1
abundance: .
v_gene: TRBV7-9
CDR3aa: CASLPLAVSYNEQFF
CDR3nt: TGTGCCAGCCTACCCCTAGCGGTCTCCTACAATGAGCAGTTCTTC

d_gene: .
j_gene: TRBJ2-2
abundance: few
v_gene: TRBV3-1/TRBV3-2
CDR3aa: CASSQGGGNTGELFF
CDR3nt: TGTGCCAGCAGCCAAGGGGGGGGCAACACCGGGGAGCTGTTTTTT

d_gene: TRBD1
j_gene: TRBJ1-2
abundance: .
v_gene: TRBV27
CDR3aa: CASSYGQGAGGDGYTF
CDR3nt: TGTGCCAGCAGTTACGGACAGGGGGCAGGAGGGGATGGCTACACCTTC

d_gene: TRBD2
j_gene: TRBJ2-6
abundance: .
v_gene: TRBV5-1
CDR3aa: CASSTAGELRANVLTF
CDR3nt: TGCGCCAGCAGCACCGCGGGGGAGCTGCGGGCCAACGTCCTGACTTTC

d_gene: .
j_gene: TRBJ2-3
abundance: .
v_gene: TRBV5-1
CDR3aa: CASSVTEYTDTQYF
CDR3nt: TGCGCCAGCAGCGTGACAGAATACACAGATACGCAGTATTTT

d_gene: .
j_gene: TRBJ1-5
abundance: .
v_gene: TRBV4-1
CDR3aa: CASSQVGGAYSNQPQHF
CDR3nt: TGCGCCAGCAGCCAGGTGGGGGGGGCTTATAGCAATCAGCCCCAGCATTTT

d_gene: TRBD1
j_gene: TRBJ1-2
abundance: .
v_gene: TRBV2
CDR3aa: CASKRETGAGYTF
CDR3nt: TGTGCCAGCAAGCGAGAGACAGGGGCTGGCTACACCTTC

d_gene: TRBD1
j_gene: TRBJ1-2
abundance: .
v_gene: TRBV19
CDR3aa: CASRGQGPTTYGYTF
CDR3nt: TGTGCCAGTAGGGGACAGGGACCAACTACATATGGCTACACCTTC

d_gene: TRBD2
j_gene: TRBJ2-1
abundance: .
v_gene: TRBV10-3
CDR3aa: CAIRSLAGGPGEQFF
CDR3nt: TGTGCCATCAGGAGCCTAGCGGGGGGGCCGGGTGAGCAGTTCTTC

d_gene: .
j_gene: TRBJ1-5
abundance: .
v_gene: TRBV28
CDR3aa: CASSLWAEDQPQHF
CDR3nt: TGTGCCAGCAGTTTATGGGCAGAGGATCAGCCCCAGCATTTT

d_gene: .
j_gene: TRBJ2-5
abundance: .
v_gene: TRBV19
CDR3aa: CASSTGETQYF
CDR3nt: TGTGCCAGTAGTACCGGAGAGACCCAGTACTTC

d_gene: .
j_gene: TRBJ1-3
abundance: .
v_gene: TRBV19
CDR3aa: CASSPDTVSGNTIYF
CDR3nt: TGTGCCAGTAGTCCGGACACCGTCTCTGGAAACACCATATATTTT

d_gene: TRBD1
j_gene: TRBJ1-4
abundance: .
v_gene: TRBV10-3
CDR3aa: CAISESTGGVEKLFF
CDR3nt: TGTGCCATCAGTGAGTCGACAGGGGGTGTGGAGAAACTGTTTTTT

d_gene: .
j_gene: TRBJ1-6
abundance: .
v_gene: TRBV18
CDR3aa: CASSPRGNYNSPLHF
CDR3nt: TGTGCCAGCTCACCAAGGGGGAATTATAATTCACCCCTCCACTTT

d_gene: TRBD1
j_gene: TRBJ1-2
abundance: .
v_gene: TRBV18
CDR3aa: CASSANTGGEYGYTF
CDR3nt: TGTGCCAGCTCAGCAAACACAGGGGGCGAATACGGCTACACCTTC

d_gene: .
j_gene: TRBJ1-6
abundance: .
v_gene: TRBV6-6
CDR3aa: CASQLPQDSPLHF
CDR3nt: TGTGCCAGCCAACTTCCGCAGGATTCACCCCTCCACTTT

d_gene: .
j_gene: TRBJ1-1
abundance: .
v_gene: TRBV29-1
CDR3aa: CSVVQGNTEAFF
CDR3nt: TGCAGCGTTGTTCAGGGGAACACTGAAGCTTTCTTT

d_gene: TRBD1
j_gene: TRBJ1-1
abundance: .
v_gene: TRBV5-4
CDR3aa: CASSYLGTEVEAFF
CDR3nt: TGTGCCAGCAGCTACCTCGGGACAGAAGTGGAAGCTTTCTTT

d_gene: .
j_gene: TRBJ1-1
abundance: .
v_gene: TRBV6-2/TRBV6-3
CDR3aa: CASSYSSLGNTEAFF
CDR3nt: TGTGCCAGCAGTTACTCCAGCCTAGGGAACACTGAAGCTTTCTTT

d_gene: TRBD1
j_gene: TRBJ1-5
abundance: .
v_gene: TRBV7-8
CDR3aa: CASSPRGDQPQHF
CDR3nt: TGTGCCAGCAGTCCCAGGGGGGATCAGCCCCAGCATTTT

d_gene: .
j_gene: TRBJ1-6
abundance: .
v_gene: TRBV19
CDR3aa: CASSIRAGANSPLHF
CDR3nt: TGTGCCAGTAGTATAAGGGCAGGGGCAAATTCACCCCTCCACTTT

d_gene: .
j_gene: TRBJ1-4
abundance: .
v_gene: TRBV7-7
CDR3aa: CASSLDLPSPTEEGEKLFF
CDR3nt: TGTGCTAGCAGCTTAGATTTGCCCTCCCCTACAGAGGAGGGTGAAAAACTGTTTTTT

d_gene: .
j_gene: TRBJ1-2
abundance: .
v_gene: TRBV20-1
CDR3aa: CSARDRDYTF
CDR3nt: TGCAGTGCTAGAGATCGAGACTACACCTTC

d_gene: TRBD2
j_gene: TRBJ2-7
abundance: .
v_gene: TRBV11-3
CDR3aa: CASSSGGDREQYF
CDR3nt: TGTGCCAGCAGCTCGGGGGGGGACCGGGAGCAGTACTTC